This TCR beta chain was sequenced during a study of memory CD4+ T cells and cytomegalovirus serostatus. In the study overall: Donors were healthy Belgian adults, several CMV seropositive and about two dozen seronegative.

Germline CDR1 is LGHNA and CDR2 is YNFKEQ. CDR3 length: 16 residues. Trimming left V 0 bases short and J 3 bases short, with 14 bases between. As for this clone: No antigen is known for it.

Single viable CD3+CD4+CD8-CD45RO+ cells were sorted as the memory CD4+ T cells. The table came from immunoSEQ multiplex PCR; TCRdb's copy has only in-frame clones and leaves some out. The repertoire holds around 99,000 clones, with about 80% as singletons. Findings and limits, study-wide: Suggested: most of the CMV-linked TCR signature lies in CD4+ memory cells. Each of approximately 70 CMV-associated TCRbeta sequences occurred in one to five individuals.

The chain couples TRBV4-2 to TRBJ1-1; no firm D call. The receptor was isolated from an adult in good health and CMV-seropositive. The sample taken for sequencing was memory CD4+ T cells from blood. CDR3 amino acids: CASSQDSASQHTEAFF. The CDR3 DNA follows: TGTGCCAGCAGCCAAGATTCCGCTTCCCAGCACACTGAAGCTTTCTTT.